This T cell receptor (beta chain) was observed in a study of T cells expressing NK-cell markers. This CDR3 contains 14 residues. Per germline, CDR1 MNHNS and CDR2 SASEGT. TCRdb re-called the 5' RACE reads, yielding one record per CDR3 amino acid sequence without DNA. Its table records about 160,000 distinct CDR3 sequences. The chain couples TRBV6-1 to TRBJ2-3; with no DNA, the TCRdb D assignment of TRBD1 cannot be verified. The sample taken for sequencing was blood T cells: a sorted CD56 or NKG2C T cell subset, CD4+ or CD8+ T cells, or bulk PBMC T cells (not recorded which). The clonotype was recovered from a man between 18 and 69 years old in good health. CDR3 sequence reads: CASSKTGGRDTQYF.